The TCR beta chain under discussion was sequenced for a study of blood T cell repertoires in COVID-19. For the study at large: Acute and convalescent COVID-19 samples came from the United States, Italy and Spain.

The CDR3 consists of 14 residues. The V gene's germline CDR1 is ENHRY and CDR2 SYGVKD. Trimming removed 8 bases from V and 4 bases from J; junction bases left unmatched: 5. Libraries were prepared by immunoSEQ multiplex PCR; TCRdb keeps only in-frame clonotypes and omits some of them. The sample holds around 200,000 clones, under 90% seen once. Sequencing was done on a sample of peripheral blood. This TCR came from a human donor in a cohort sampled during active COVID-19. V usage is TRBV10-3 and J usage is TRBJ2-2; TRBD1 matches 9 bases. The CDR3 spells CAIGLDRGTGELFF. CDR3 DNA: TGTGCCATCGGACTGGACAGGGGCACCGGGGAGCTGTTTTTT.